A selection of T cell receptor beta chains follows, all from one sample in a study of T cells in Graves' hyperthyroidism and ophthalmopathy. Each CDR3 protein gets one entry after TCRdb re-called the multiplex PCR reads with MiXCR. This sample has approximately 870,000 distinct CDR3 sequences, with about 38% found just once. The sequenced sample was blood. The receptors stem from a man younger than 35 with Graves' hyperthyroidism. CDR3s leave out the opening cysteine and the closing phenylalanine or tryptophan.

V gene: TRBV9; J gene: TRBJ1-1; CDR3 protein: ASSDPNRDLEAF
V gene: TRBV7-2; J gene: TRBJ2-5; CDR3 protein: ASSHYSRDYQETQY
V gene: TRBV7-2; J gene: TRBJ2-7; CDR3 protein: ANSPAFGAIEQY
V gene: TRBV7-2; J gene: TRBJ2-7; CDR3 protein: ASSLGDRDGSYEQY
V gene: TRBV20-1; J gene: TRBJ1-5; CDR3 protein: SAGDSYSNQPQH
V gene: TRBV19; J gene: TRBJ2-7; CDR3 protein: ASSQSGYYEQY
V gene: TRBV2; J gene: TRBJ2-2; CDR3 protein: ASRQNGGGSTGELF
V gene: TRBV15; J gene: TRBJ1-3; CDR3 protein: ATSKDRSGNTIY
V gene: TRBV7-9; J gene: TRBJ2-5; CDR3 protein: ASSLWTSGREEETQY
V gene: TRBV25-1; J gene: TRBJ1-1; CDR3 protein: ARRPYNTEAF
V gene: TRBV4-1; J gene: TRBJ1-4; CDR3 protein: ASSQLPGEKLF
V gene: TRBV25-1; J gene: TRBJ2-6; CDR3 protein: ASSYSGVIGANVLT
V gene: TRBV15; J gene: TRBJ1-2; CDR3 protein: ATSRGTAYGYT
V gene: TRBV20-1; J gene: TRBJ2-2; CDR3 protein: SAGVHTGELF